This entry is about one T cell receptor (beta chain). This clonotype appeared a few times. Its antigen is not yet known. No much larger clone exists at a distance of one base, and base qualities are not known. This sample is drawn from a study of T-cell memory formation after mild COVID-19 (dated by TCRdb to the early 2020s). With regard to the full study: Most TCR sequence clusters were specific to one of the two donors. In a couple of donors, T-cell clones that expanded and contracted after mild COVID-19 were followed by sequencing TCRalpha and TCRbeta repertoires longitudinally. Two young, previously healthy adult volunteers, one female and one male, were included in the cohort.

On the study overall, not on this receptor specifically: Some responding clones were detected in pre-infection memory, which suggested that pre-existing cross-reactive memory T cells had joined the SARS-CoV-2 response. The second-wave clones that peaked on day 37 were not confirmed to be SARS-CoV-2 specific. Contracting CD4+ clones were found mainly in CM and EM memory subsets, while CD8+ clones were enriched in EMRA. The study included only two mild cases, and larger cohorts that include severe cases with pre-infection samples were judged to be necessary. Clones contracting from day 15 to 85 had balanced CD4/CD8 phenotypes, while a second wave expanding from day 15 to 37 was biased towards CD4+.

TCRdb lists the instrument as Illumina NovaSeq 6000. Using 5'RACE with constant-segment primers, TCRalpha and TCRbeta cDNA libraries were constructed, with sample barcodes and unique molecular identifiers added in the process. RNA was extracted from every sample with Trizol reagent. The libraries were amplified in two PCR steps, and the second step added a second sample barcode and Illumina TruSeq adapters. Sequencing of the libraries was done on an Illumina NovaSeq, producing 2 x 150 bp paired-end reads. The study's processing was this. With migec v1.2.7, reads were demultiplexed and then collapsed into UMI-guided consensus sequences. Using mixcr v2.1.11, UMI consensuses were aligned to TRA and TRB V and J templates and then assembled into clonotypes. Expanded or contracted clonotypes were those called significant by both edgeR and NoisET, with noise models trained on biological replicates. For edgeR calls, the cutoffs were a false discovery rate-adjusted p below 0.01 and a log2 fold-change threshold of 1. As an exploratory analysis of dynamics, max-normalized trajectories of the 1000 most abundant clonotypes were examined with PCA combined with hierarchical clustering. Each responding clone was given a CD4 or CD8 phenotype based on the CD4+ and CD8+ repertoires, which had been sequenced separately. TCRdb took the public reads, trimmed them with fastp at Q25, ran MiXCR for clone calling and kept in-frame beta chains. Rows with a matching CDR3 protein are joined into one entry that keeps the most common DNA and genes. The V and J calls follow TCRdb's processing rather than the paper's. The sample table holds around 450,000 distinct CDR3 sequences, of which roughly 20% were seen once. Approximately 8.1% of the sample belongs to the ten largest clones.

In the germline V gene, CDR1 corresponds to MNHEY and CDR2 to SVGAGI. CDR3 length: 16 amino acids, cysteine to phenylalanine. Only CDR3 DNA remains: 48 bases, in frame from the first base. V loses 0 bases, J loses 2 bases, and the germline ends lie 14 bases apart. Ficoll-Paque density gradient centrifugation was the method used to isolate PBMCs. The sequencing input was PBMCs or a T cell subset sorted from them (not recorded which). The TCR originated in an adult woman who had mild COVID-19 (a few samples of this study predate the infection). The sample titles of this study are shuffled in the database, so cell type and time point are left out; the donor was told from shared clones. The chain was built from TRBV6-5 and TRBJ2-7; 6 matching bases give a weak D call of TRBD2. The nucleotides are TGTGCCAGCAGTTACTCGAAATTACGGGGGACCTACGAGCAGTACTTC. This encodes CASSYSKLRGTYEQYF.